This T cell receptor beta chain was sequenced for a study of CD8+ T cells in alopecia areata. Study information: In an open-label trial, patients got 5 to 10 mg tofacitinib twice daily. Tofacitinib lasted 6 to 18 months, then 6 months off drug.

Study-level findings and limits: Especially in alopecia totalis/universalis, lesional scalp showed greater clonality than normal scalp did.

Notes on this clone: Its antigen is not known.

The CDR3 is 12 residues long. The V gene lost 1 base and the J gene lost 6 bases, with 9 bases spanning the gap. CDR1 is SQVTM and CDR2 is ANQGSEA in the germline V gene. After isolation, RNA underwent reverse transcription to generate cDNA as the sequencing template. Profiling relied on immunoSEQ multiplex PCR, and the TCRdb table lists in-frame clones only, not all of them. The table has roughly 190,000 clones, under 80% seen once; the top ten hold under 1.5%. Treatment indicated: oral pan-JAK inhibitor, 5-10 mg twice daily. The investigators collected lesional scalp punch biopsies and peripheral blood from alopecia areata patients.

This sequence was found in a human donor with alopecia areata. Sequencing was performed on CD4+ T cells sorted from blood, taken between weeks 47 and 50, from a patient treated with tofacitinib. The rearrangement uses TRBV29-1 and TRBJ1-1, with D uncertain. CDR3 region: CSVEGWGAEAFF. CDR3 nucleotides: TGCAGCGTTGAAGGTTGGGGAGCTGAAGCTTTCTTT.